This T cell receptor (beta chain) was profiled in a study of CD8 T cells in ankylosing spondylitis. General study findings and limits: A TCR beta motif of eight highly homologous variants appeared characteristic of ankylosing spondylitis blood.

Each CDR3 protein is one row after TCRdb ran MiXCR on the 5' RACE reads. The data show more than 250,000 distinct CDR3 sequences, 11% seen once. CDR3 length: 16 amino acids. V shed 5 bases and J 1 base; nucleotides not matched to a gene: 6. CDR1 and CDR2 from the germline V gene are SGHAT and FQDESV (reference sequence). This clonotype has at least ten counts. Its target is unknown. The sequencing sample was made of blood, either unsorted or a sorted T cell fraction (not recorded which). This sequence originates from a female donor with ankylosing spondylitis or in good health (not recorded which). The rearrangement links TRBV11-1 to TRBJ2-2; 8 nucleotides line up with TRBD2. The DNA of the CDR3 is TGTGCCAGCAGCCCGGGAGGGCCTTTGAACACCGGGGAGCTGTTTTTT. This codes for CASSPGGPLNTGELFF.